This T cell receptor (beta chain) was recorded in a study of neurological immune-mediated disorders. The study's findings and limits: HTLV-1-associated myelopathy led in TCR clonal expansion, while multiple sclerosis ranked lowest, below healthy controls. None of the CDR3 amino acid sequences of expanded clones were shared across subjects, and this suggested private repertoires in all groups.

5'RACE with 10-nucleotide random UMIs generated the cDNA. One entry per CDR3 protein, called by TCRdb with MiXCR from the 5' RACE reads. The table lists nearly 30,000 distinct CDR3 sequences, about 17% of them singletons. At least ten counts were recorded for this clonotype. The antigen is undetermined. Germline V gene lookup returns CDR1 DFQATT and CDR2 SNEGSKA (reference sequence). V dropped 1 base and J dropped 5 bases, with 6 bases sitting between them. The CDR3 length is 12 residues. Specified time point: technical triplicate 3. CD4+ or CD8+ T cells, 1 million per library, were used for sorted libraries.

J is TRBJ2-1 and V is TRBV20-1; D uncertain. The material sequenced was CD4+ T cells from blood. The source is a female donor with HTLV-1-associated myelopathy (HAM/TSP). The CDR3 loop reads CSARVANNEQFF. DNA for the CDR3: TGCAGTGCTAGAGTGGCCAACAATGAGCAGTTCTTC.